The sequence of this T cell receptor beta chain was determined in a study of blood T cell repertoires in COVID-19. Libraries were prepared by immunoSEQ multiplex PCR; TCRdb keeps only in-frame clonotypes and omits some of them. There are roughly 100,000 clones in the sample; under 90% occur only once, and about 3.2% lies in the top ten. There are 14 residues in the CDR3. Germline CDR1 and CDR2: MDHEN and SYDVKM. Trimming shortened V by 3 bases and J by 0 bases, and 9 bases separated the two germline ends. This sequence was found in a woman aged 70-85 years with acute or convalescent COVID-19. Sequencing was done on a sample of peripheral blood. The V and J genes are TRBV28 and TRBJ2-7; no definite D call. In DNA, the CDR3 is TGTGCCAGCAGTTTTCGGCAGGTCTCCTACGAGCAGTACTTC. It specifies CASSFRQVSYEQYF.